Below, 27 T cell receptor beta chains from the same sample are listed, as sequenced in a study of beta chain features in type 1 diabetes. General study results and limits: TCRB CDR3 length was moderately but significantly reduced in all four CD4+ subsets of Type 1 diabetes patients.

These receptors are not linked to any known antigen. Isolated RNA was reverse transcribed in full, so expressed TCRB transcripts were sequenced. Assay used: immunoSEQ multiplex PCR; TCRdb lists only in-frame clones, some missing. Of approximately 360,000 clones listed, around an eighth were seen once; the top ten hold approximately 0.01%. Sequenced input: naive CD4+ T cells from blood. These receptors all stem from a young woman with type 1 diabetes.

V gene TRBV4-1 combines with J gene TRBJ2-7, with 7 nucleotides matching TRBD2. V lost 0 bases and J lost 1; bases outside the gene matches: 9. This CDR3 is built from 17 residues. Per the germline V gene, CDR1 is MGHRA and CDR2 is YSYEKL. The CDR3 loop is CASSQDGIAGRSYEQYF. In DNA, the CDR3 is TGCGCCAGCAGCCAAGATGGAATAGCGGGTAGGTCCTACGAGCAGTACTTC.

This chain uses TRBV2 with TRBJ1-1; tentative D call: TRBD1 (5 bases). The germline CDR1 and CDR2 sequences are SNHLY and FYNNEI. V lost 2 bases and J 11 bases, leaving 15 bases between the germline ends. The CDR3 spans 13 residues. CDR3 DNA: TGTGCCAGCAGTGAATCAGGGTTGGTTCGGGCTTTCTTT. Translated: CASSESGLVRAFF.

In its sample, this clone was seen a few times. This sequence joins TRBV15 and TRBJ1-3; D gene unclear. The CDR3 extends over 13 amino acids. CDR1 and CDR2 from the germline V gene are LNHNV and YYDKDF (reference sequence). The germline V and J ends were trimmed by 6 bases and 0 bases, with 6 bases remaining between them. CDR3 region: CATRTFSGNTIYF. DNA for the CDR3: TGTGCCACCAGAACATTCTCTGGAAACACCATATATTTT.

The rearrangement joins TRBV23-1 to TRBJ2-5; no firm D call. TRBV23-1 is given ORF status, its function remaining uncertain. CDR3 length equals 15 residues. V was trimmed by 2 bases and J by 4 bases, leaving 14 bases between them. CDR3 sequence (DNA): TGCGCCAGCAGTCAACCTCCCACGACGGGAGAGACCCAGTACTTC. Its protein product is CASSQPPTTGETQYF.

The rearrangement uses TRBV4-1 and TRBJ2-7, with D perhaps TRBD1 (5 bases). Germline V lookup: CDR1 MGHRA, CDR2 YSYEKL. Trimming cost V 1 base and J 1 base, with 14 bases left between them. The CDR3 consists of 16 residues. CDR3 sequence (DNA): TGCGCCAGCAGCCAAGTCGGAACAGGTATATCCTACGAGCAGTACTTC. It codes for CASSQVGTGISYEQYF.

Here the CDR3 reads CASSQVTGTLPEQYF. In nucleotides, the CDR3 is TGCGCCAGCAGCCAAGTGACAGGAACTCTGCCCGAGCAGTACTTC. This chain links TRBV4-3 with TRBJ2-7; D possibly corresponds to TRBD1 (6 bases). The CDR3 has 15 amino acids. Trimming stripped 1 base from V and 6 bases from J, with 16 bases between. Germline V gene data show CDR1 as LGHNA and CDR2 as YSLEER.

This clone showed up just a few times. The chain employs TRBV5-1 and TRBJ2-1, with 11 bases lining up with TRBD1. V dropped 3 bases and J dropped 4; count of bases not matched to a gene: 9. CDR1 is SGHRS and CDR2 is YFSETQ in the germline V gene. The CDR3 is made up of 17 amino acids. In nucleotides, the CDR3 is TGCGCCAGCAGCTCGGCGGGGACAGGGGGTTGGTACAATGAGCAGTTCTTC. Protein sequence: CASSSAGTGGWYNEQFF.

This rearrangement joins TRBV13 to TRBJ2-7; 9 bases line up with TRBD2. Germline V gives CDR1 PRHDT, CDR2 FYEKMQ (reference sequence). The trim removed 1 base at V and 10 bases at J, leaving 5 bases unmatched. This CDR3 spans 13 amino acids. In nucleotides, the CDR3 is TGTGCCAGCAGCTTAGTACTAGCGGGCCTCCAGTACTTC. It is translated as CASSLVLAGLQYF.

The rearrangement links TRBV7-9 to TRBJ1-1; the match to TRBD1 covers 7 bases. CDR3 length: 13 amino acids. Unmatched junction bases numbered 5, after V lost 4 bases and J lost 6 bases. Germline loops: CDR1 SEHNR, CDR2 FQNEAQ (reference sequence). The CDR3 bases are TGTGCCAGCAGCTCCACAGGGGCCGCTGAAGCTTTCTTT. It translates to CASSSTGAAEAFF.

The table lists this clone with a few counts. The chain employs TRBV11-2 and TRBJ2-5, with 7 bases lining up with TRBD1. The CDR3 is 13 residues long. Germline CDR1 SGHAT, CDR2 FQNNGV. Germline trimming cut 6 bases from V and 7 bases from J; bases unmatched to any gene: 8. The CDR3 coding sequence is TGTGCCAGCAGTGGACAGGAGACAGGGACCCAGTACTTC. This sequence encodes CASSGQETGTQYF.

This clone was detected only a few times. V gene TRBV9 combines with J gene TRBJ2-3; 10 bases are shared with TRBD2. This CDR3 spans 16 amino acids. Germline CDR1 SGDLS, CDR2 YYNGEE. V lost 4 bases, J lost 1 base, and 6 bases stayed unmatched. Here the CDR3 reads CASSPPGTSGTDTQYF. The CDR3 nucleotides are TGTGCCAGCAGCCCCCCCGGGACTAGCGGCACAGATACGCAGTATTTT.

This clone has more than one count but fewer than ten. The chain combines TRBV5-1 with TRBJ1-2; D possibly corresponds to TRBD1 (6 bases). Germline values: CDR1 SGHRS, CDR2 YFSETQ. This CDR3 has 14 amino acids. Trimming removed 4 bases from V and 7 bases from J, with 17 bases in between. CDR3 amino acids: CASSHGQPSIGYTF. Here the CDR3 DNA reads TGCGCCAGCAGCCACGGACAGCCTAGTATTGGCTACACCTTC.

This clone was counted only a few times. The chain is built from TRBV16 and TRBJ2-1; D might be TRBD2 (6 bases). The CDR3 length is 14 residues. The V and J ends lost 1 base and 9 bases respectively, with 13 bases between them. Germline V gives CDR1 KGHSY, CDR2 FQNENV. DNA for the CDR3: TGTGCCAGCAGCCAATGGAGGGCCACTTCTGAGCAGTTCTTC. As protein: CASSQWRATSEQFF.

The rearrangement joins TRBV5-1 to TRBJ1-1; D possibly corresponds to TRBD1 (5 bases). The germline V gene encodes CDR1 SGHRS and CDR2 YFSETQ. Trimming cost V 4 bases and J 4 bases, with 14 bases left between them. The CDR3 consists of 14 residues. This CDR3 reads CASSPVSGATEAFF. CDR3 nucleotide sequence: TGCGCCAGCAGCCCCGTCAGCGGGGCCACTGAAGCTTTCTTT.

This clone was observed a few times. The V gene is TRBV7-9, the J gene TRBJ1-1; D remains unclear. V was clipped by 1 base and J by 7 bases, with 10 bases between them. Germline V CDR1 and CDR2: SEHNR, FQNEAQ (reference sequence). The CDR3 has 13 amino acids. The CDR3 sequence is CASSLGTYSEAFF. The CDR3 DNA reads TGTGCCAGCAGCTTAGGGACTTATAGTGAAGCTTTCTTT. The whole variable domain, filled in from reference TRBV7-9 and TRBJ1-1, reads DTGVSQNPRHKITKRGQNVTFRCDPISEHNRLYWYRQTLGQGPEFLTYFQNEAQLEKSRLLSDRFSAERPKGSFSTLEIQRTEQGDSAMYLCASSLGTYSEAFFGQGTRLTVV.

In this sample, this clone turned up a few times. V is TRBV19 and J is TRBJ2-3, with 10 bases fitting TRBD2. The CDR3 length is 16 residues. In germline, CDR1 is LNHDA, CDR2 SQIVND (reference sequence). J was trimmed by 1 base and V by 2 bases; bases with no gene match: 3. Here the CDR3 DNA reads TGTGCCAGTAGTATACCTGGACTAGCGGGCACAGATACGCAGTATTTT. Its translation is CASSIPGLAGTDTQYF.

The chain employs TRBV4-3 and TRBJ1-5; D is unclear. CDR3 size: 16 residues. Germline V CDR1 and CDR2: LGHNA, YSLEER. Trimming shortened V by 2 bases and J by 2 bases, and 13 bases separated the two germline ends. The CDR3 is CASSQSAYQGNQPQHF. DNA for the CDR3: TGCGCCAGCAGCCAAAGCGCCTATCAAGGCAATCAGCCCCAGCATTTT.

This clone came up a few times. The chain recombines TRBV6-6 with TRBJ1-1, with D uncertain. This CDR3 is 14 amino acids long. Trimming pared 5 bases from V and 2 bases from J, leaving 12 bases between. Per germline, CDR1 MNHNY and CDR2 SVGAGI (reference sequence). In nucleotides, the CDR3 is TGTGCCAGCAGTCGAGGGCGGTTTAACACTGAAGCTTTCTTT. Protein product: CASSRGRFNTEAFF.

The chain joins TRBV5-1 to TRBJ2-5; a weak D match, TRBD2 (5 bases). The V gene lost 2 bases and the J gene lost 1 base, with 9 bases spanning the gap. The CDR3 runs to 14 residues. CDR1 is SGHRS and CDR2 is YFSETQ in the germline V gene. In nucleotides, the CDR3 is TGCGCCAGCAGCTTTTCGCGGGCCCAAGAGACCCAGTACTTC. It yields the protein CASSFSRAQETQYF.

This clone was counted between two and nine times. V is TRBV12-5 and J is TRBJ2-3; D gene unclear. CDR1 LGHNT and CDR2 FRNRAP come from the germline V gene. V lost 3 bases and J 2 bases, leaving 12 bases between the germline ends. The CDR3 loop spans 15 amino acids. CDR3 sequence reads: CASGLGDSPTDTQYF. Written as DNA, the CDR3 is TGTGCTAGTGGTTTAGGAGACTCCCCCACAGATACGCAGTATTTT.

Only a few counts were recorded for this clone. This sequence joins TRBV11-1 and TRBJ1-1; TRBD1 aligns across 7 bases. J was trimmed by 1 base and V by 5 bases; bases with no gene match: 4. CDR3 length equals 14 residues. Germline V lookup: CDR1 SGHAT, CDR2 FQDESV (reference sequence). CDR3 DNA: TGTGCCAGCAGCCCCGGACAGGCGAACACTGAAGCTTTCTTT. Translating gives CASSPGQANTEAFF.

The sample holds a few counts of this clone. V and J are TRBV11-2 and TRBJ2-1, with D unclear. CDR3 length: 11 residues. The ends were cut back, 8 bases at V and 4 bases at J, with 6 bases in the middle. Germline CDR1 reads SGHAT; CDR2 reads FQNNGV. CDR3 nucleotide sequence: TGTGCCAGCTTACAATACAATGAGCAGTTCTTC. It yields the protein CASLQYNEQFF.

This clone was seen more than once but under ten times. The rearrangement links TRBV11-3 to TRBJ1-1; the D is unclear. The germline CDR1 and CDR2 sequences are SGHNT and YENEEA. V was pared by 2 bases and J by 3 bases, with 13 bases between. This CDR3 spans 15 amino acids. The CDR3 nucleotides are TGTGCCAGCAGCTTAACAGAGGGAAGCGACACTGAAGCTTTCTTT. This gives the protein CASSLTEGSDTEAFF.

The chain carries TRBV5-1 and TRBJ1-2; D gene uncertain. V lost 5 bases and J 6 bases, leaving 11 bases between the germline ends. Germline-derived CDR1 and CDR2 are SGHRS and YFSETQ. This CDR3 has 12 residues. The CDR3 is CASSRDGDGYTF. CDR3 nucleotides: TGCGCCAGCAGTCGCGACGGGGATGGCTACACCTTC. Full variable domain (rest looked up from reference TRBV5-1 and TRBJ1-2): KAGVTQTPRYLIKTRGQQVTLSCSPISGHRSVSWYQQTPGQGLQFLFEYFSETQRNKGNFPGRFSGRQFSNSRSEMNVSTLELGDSALYLCASSRDGDGYTFGSGTRLTVV.

This clone has just a few counts. The chain is built from TRBV4-1 and TRBJ2-1, with D hard to call. Germline assignment: CDR1 MGHRA and CDR2 YSYEKL. The CDR3 runs to 15 residues. V lost 0 bases and J lost 4, with 10 bases in between. The CDR3 loop reads CASSQEGAAYNEQFF. As DNA, the CDR3 is TGCGCCAGCAGCCAAGAAGGAGCAGCGTACAATGAGCAGTTCTTC.

Worth noting for this clone: The identical CDR3 is also encoded by other nucleotide sequences in the sample. The chain is built from TRBV5-6 and TRBJ2-1; no clear D gene. This CDR3 is 11 amino acids long. The V gene lost 3 bases and the J gene lost 4 bases, with 2 bases spanning the gap. Germline CDR1 SGHDT, CDR2 YYEEEE. The chain's CDR3 is CASSSYNEQFF. The DNA for the CDR3 is TGTGCCAGCAGCTCTTACAATGAGCAGTTCTTC.

This clone was picked up a small number of times. The chain employs TRBV6-5 and TRBJ1-2; D is perhaps TRBD1 (5 bases). Germline V gene sequence: CDR1 MNHEY, CDR2 SVGAGI. This CDR3 contains 12 residues. V was pared by 7 bases and J by 12 bases, with 18 bases between. In DNA form, the CDR3 reads TGTGCCAGCAACAACGCAGGGAAAACTAACACCTTC. Translating it yields CASNNAGKTNTF.